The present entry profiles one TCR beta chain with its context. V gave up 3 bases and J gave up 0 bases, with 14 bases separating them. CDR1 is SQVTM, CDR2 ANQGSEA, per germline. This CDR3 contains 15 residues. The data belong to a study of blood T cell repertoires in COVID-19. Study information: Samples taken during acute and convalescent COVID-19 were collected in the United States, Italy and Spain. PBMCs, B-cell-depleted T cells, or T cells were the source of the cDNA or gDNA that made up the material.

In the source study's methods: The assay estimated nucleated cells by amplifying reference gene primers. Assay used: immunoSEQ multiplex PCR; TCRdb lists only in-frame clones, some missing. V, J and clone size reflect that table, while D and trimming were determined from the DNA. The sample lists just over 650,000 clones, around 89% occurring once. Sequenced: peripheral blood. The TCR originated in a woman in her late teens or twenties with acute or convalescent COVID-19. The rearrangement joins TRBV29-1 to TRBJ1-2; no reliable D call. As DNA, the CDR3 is TGCAGCGTTGAGGGAGCGGGCTCGGCTAACTATGGCTACACCTTC. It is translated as CSVEGAGSANYGYTF.